These T cell receptor beta chains were read from a single sample in a study of T-cell memory formation after mild COVID-19. MiXCR, run by TCRdb on the 5' RACE reads, gives a single entry per CDR3 protein. The profile shows fewer than 350,000 distinct CDR3 sequences, under 8.5% of them singletons. Sequenced sample: PBMCs or a T cell subset sorted from them (not recorded which). All receptors come from a man in his late teens or twenties who had mild COVID-19 (a few samples of this study predate the infection). Cell type and time point are not known. Each CDR3 is given with its conserved first and last residue. Each record gives: clone size, V gene, J gene, D gene, CDR3 DNA, CDR3 protein. The D gene is left open where the match is weak. Expanded clones are given a class, and other clones once, few, many or no size at all.

size: NA; V: TRBV5-4; J: TRBJ1-1; D: NA; DNA: TGTGCCAGCAGCTTGGGGCTAGAAAACGCTGAAGCTTTCTTT; CDR3: CASSLGLENAEAFF
size: NA; V: TRBV19; J: TRBJ2-3; D: NA; DNA: TGTGCCACCAGGACGGCGAGCACAGATACGCAGTATTTT; CDR3: CATRTASTDTQYF
size: NA; V: TRBV5-1; J: TRBJ1-2; D: NA; DNA: TGCGCCAGCAGCTCGGCAACGGGACCGGAGATAGGGGGCTACACCTTC; CDR3: CASSSATGPEIGGYTF
size: NA; V: TRBV5-1; J: TRBJ2-7; D: NA; DNA: TGCGCCAGCAGCCTCCTCCCCCGGGGGAACGAGCAGTACTTC; CDR3: CASSLLPRGNEQYF
size: many; V: TRBV19; J: TRBJ2-7; D: NA; DNA: TGTGCCAGTAGTATGGTACAGGCTGGGTACTACGAGCAGTACTTC; CDR3: CASSMVQAGYYEQYF
size: few; V: TRBV3-1; J: TRBJ2-1; D: TRBD2; DNA: TGTGCCAGCAGCCAAGATCGCGGGGGGGCCAATGAGCAGTTCTTC; CDR3: CASSQDRGGANEQFF
size: NA; V: TRBV7-2; J: TRBJ2-1; D: NA; DNA: TGTGCCAGCAGCCGAGGGGAGCTCTTGAATGAGCAGTTCTTC; CDR3: CASSRGELLNEQFF
size: many; V: TRBV7-9; J: TRBJ1-1; D: TRBD1; DNA: TGTGCCAGCAGCTCGACAGGGGCTCGCACTGAAGCTTTCTTT; CDR3: CASSSTGARTEAFF
size: NA; V: TRBV6-6; J: TRBJ2-3; D: NA; DNA: TGTGCCAGCAGTTACATCGACAACACAGATACGCAGTATTTT; CDR3: CASSYIDNTDTQYF
size: NA; V: TRBV7-2; J: TRBJ2-3; D: TRBD2; DNA: TGTGCCAGCAGCACACAGGGACTAGCGGGGGCAGATACGCAGTATTTT; CDR3: CASSTQGLAGADTQYF
size: NA; V: TRBV20-1; J: TRBJ2-5; D: TRBD1; DNA: TGCAGTGCTAGAGATACCGGACAGGGAGGTCAAGAGACCCAGTACTTC; CDR3: CSARDTGQGGQETQYF
size: NA; V: TRBV12-3/TRBV12-4; J: TRBJ2-1; D: NA; DNA: TGTGCCAGCAGTTTAACGGGCTTGAACAATGAGCAGTTCTTC; CDR3: CASSLTGLNNEQFF
size: NA; V: TRBV6-1; J: TRBJ1-5; D: TRBD1; DNA: TGTGCCAGCAGGCTTTCTCGGGCAGGGGGTCGTCAGCCCCAGCATTTT; CDR3: CASRLSRAGGRQPQHF
size: few; V: TRBV27; J: TRBJ1-6; D: NA; DNA: TGTGCCAGCACCCCCCGGGTGGGGCTCTCCTATAATTCACCCCTCCACTTT; CDR3: CASTPRVGLSYNSPLHF
size: NA; V: TRBV9; J: TRBJ2-1; D: TRBD1; DNA: TGTGCCAGCAGCGTCACGACAGGGGACTACAATGAGCAGTTCTTC; CDR3: CASSVTTGDYNEQFF
size: many; V: TRBV4-1; J: TRBJ2-2; D: NA; DNA: TGCGCCAGCACCCCAAGAGTTGGCACCGGGGAGCTGTTTTTT; CDR3: CASTPRVGTGELFF
size: NA; V: TRBV7-8; J: TRBJ2-3; D: NA; DNA: TGTGCCAGCGCCCAAAGTGCAGATACGCAGTATTTT; CDR3: CASAQSADTQYF
size: few; V: TRBV12-3/TRBV12-4; J: TRBJ2-1; D: NA; DNA: TGTGCCAGCAGTGTTACGGTTGAGCAGTTCTTC; CDR3: CASSVTVEQFF
size: NA; V: TRBV20-1; J: TRBJ1-1; D: NA; DNA: TGCAGTGCCCTTAAGTTGGTAGCTTTCTTT; CDR3: CSALKLVAFF
size: NA; V: TRBV12-3/TRBV12-4; J: TRBJ1-2; D: NA; DNA: TGTGCCAGCAGTTCGGGTGACAGGTCCGGCTACACCTTC; CDR3: CASSSGDRSGYTF
size: few; V: TRBV6-5; J: TRBJ1-2; D: TRBD1; DNA: TGTGCCAGCTCTATCCGACAGGGTAGTGGCTACACCTTC; CDR3: CASSIRQGSGYTF
size: NA; V: TRBV15; J: TRBJ2-7; D: TRBD2; DNA: TGTGCCACCAGCAGAGATGGGAGGGAGGACGAGCAGTACTTC; CDR3: CATSRDGREDEQYF
size: few; V: TRBV4-3; J: TRBJ2-7; D: TRBD1; DNA: TGCGCCAGCAGCCAAGAATCGACAGGGATCTACGAGCAGTACTTC; CDR3: CASSQESTGIYEQYF
size: NA; V: TRBV7-9; J: TRBJ1-1; D: TRBD1; DNA: TGTGCCAGCACCGATGACAGGGGGGGCACTGAAGCTTTCTTT; CDR3: CASTDDRGGTEAFF
size: few; V: TRBV20-1; J: TRBJ1-4; D: TRBD1; DNA: TGCAGTGCTAGAGTAGGGGGCGAGCGTGAAAAACTGTTTTTT; CDR3: CSARVGGEREKLFF
size: NA; V: TRBV29-1; J: TRBJ2-1; D: TRBD2; DNA: TGCAGCAACCAGCGGGGGGGCGTGTACAATGAGCAGTTCTTC; CDR3: CSNQRGGVYNEQFF
size: NA; V: TRBV20-1; J: TRBJ1-6; D: NA; DNA: TGCAGTGCTAGGAGACAGTTCAATTCACCCCTCCACTTT; CDR3: CSARRQFNSPLHF
size: few; V: TRBV7-9; J: TRBJ1-4; D: NA; DNA: TGTGCCAGCAGCTTAGGAGGTACCTGGGACATCGCCTCAACTAATGAAAAACTGTTTTTT; CDR3: CASSLGGTWDIASTNEKLFF
size: NA; V: TRBV7-2; J: TRBJ1-2; D: NA; DNA: TGTGCCAGCAGCGACGCCCAAGGCCCCGGGTATGGCTACACCTTC; CDR3: CASSDAQGPGYGYTF
size: NA; V: TRBV7-2; J: TRBJ2-5; D: TRBD2; DNA: TGTGCCAGCAACCCATTTACGGGGGGTGGGGAGACCCAGTACTTC; CDR3: CASNPFTGGGETQYF
size: few; V: TRBV28; J: TRBJ2-2; D: NA; DNA: TGTGCCAGCAGTTTAGTACAGAGTGGCGGGGAGCTGTTTTTT; CDR3: CASSLVQSGGELFF
size: NA; V: TRBV19; J: TRBJ1-1; D: NA; DNA: TGTGCCAGTAGTATAGACAAACGTCGGATACAGGCTTTCTTT; CDR3: CASSIDKRRIQAFF
size: NA; V: TRBV10-3; J: TRBJ1-5; D: NA; DNA: TGTGCCATCAGTGAGTCGAGTCAGCCCCAGCATTTT; CDR3: CAISESSQPQHF
size: NA; V: TRBV12-3/TRBV12-4; J: TRBJ1-3; D: NA; DNA: TGTGCCAGCAGCTCTAGTACAGGAGGTTATGGAAACACCATATATTTT; CDR3: CASSSSTGGYGNTIYF
size: few; V: TRBV4-1; J: TRBJ1-5; D: NA; DNA: TGCGCCAGCACCCTACAGGTTAATAGCAATCAGCCCCAGCATTTT; CDR3: CASTLQVNSNQPQHF
size: NA; V: TRBV4-1; J: TRBJ2-3; D: TRBD2; DNA: TGCGCCAGCAGCCAACTAGCGGGGGAGGATACGCAGTATTTT; CDR3: CASSQLAGEDTQYF
size: NA; V: TRBV6-2/TRBV6-3; J: TRBJ1-5; D: NA; DNA: TGTGCCAGCAGTTACCGGGCCCTAGAGATGAGCAATCAGCCCCAGCATTTT; CDR3: CASSYRALEMSNQPQHF
size: NA; V: TRBV10-3; J: TRBJ2-1; D: NA; DNA: TGTGCCATCAGGACTGCGAGTTGGGAGAAGTTCTTC; CDR3: CAIRTASWEKFF
size: few; V: TRBV6-2/TRBV6-3; J: TRBJ1-2; D: TRBD1; DNA: TGTGCCAGCAGAGGGACAGTTAACTATGGCTACACCTTC; CDR3: CASRGTVNYGYTF
size: NA; V: TRBV25-1; J: TRBJ2-7; D: NA; DNA: TGTGCCAGCAGCGGGTTCGGTGGGGACGAGCAGTACTTC; CDR3: CASSGFGGDEQYF
size: NA; V: TRBV14; J: TRBJ2-7; D: NA; DNA: TGTGCCAGCAGCCCACGGTCCGGGCTAAACTACGAGCAGTACTTC; CDR3: CASSPRSGLNYEQYF
size: NA; V: TRBV18; J: TRBJ2-3; D: TRBD1; DNA: TGTGCCAGCTCACCCGAGGGGGCTCCAGATACGCAGTATTTT; CDR3: CASSPEGAPDTQYF
size: many; V: TRBV7-2; J: TRBJ2-2; D: NA; DNA: TGTGCCAGCAGAAGGGGTAACACCGGGGAGCTGTTTTTT; CDR3: CASRRGNTGELFF
size: NA; V: TRBV5-1; J: TRBJ1-3; D: TRBD1; DNA: TGCGCCAGCAGCAGGGACAGGGCAGACACCATATATTTT; CDR3: CASSRDRADTIYF
size: many; V: TRBV9; J: TRBJ1-4; D: NA; DNA: TGTGCCAGCAGCGGGGACCGAGCAACTAATGAAAAACTGTTTTTT; CDR3: CASSGDRATNEKLFF
size: NA; V: TRBV7-9; J: TRBJ2-2; D: NA; DNA: TGTGCCAGCAGCTCGATGTGGGAGCTGTTTTTT; CDR3: CASSSMWELFF
size: NA; V: TRBV29-1; J: TRBJ2-3; D: NA; DNA: TGCAGCGTTGTTCCCGCAGCTCTTTCCACAGATACGCAGTATTTT; CDR3: CSVVPAALSTDTQYF
size: NA; V: TRBV5-1; J: TRBJ1-4; D: NA; DNA: TGCGCCAGCAGCGCGCTTACAGGAACGGAAGAGGATGAAAAACTGTTTTTT; CDR3: CASSALTGTEEDEKLFF
size: NA; V: TRBV25-1; J: TRBJ1-2; D: NA; DNA: TGTGCCAGCAGTGGGTTGATCGACAGTCGCTATGGCTACACCTTC; CDR3: CASSGLIDSRYGYTF
size: NA; V: TRBV6-5; J: TRBJ1-4; D: NA; DNA: TGTGCCAGCAGTTACAGCCGCCCTAATGAAAAACTGTTTTTT; CDR3: CASSYSRPNEKLFF
size: NA; V: TRBV6-5; J: TRBJ2-7; D: NA; DNA: TGTGCCAGCAACGGCGGACCCTACGAGCAGTACTTC; CDR3: CASNGGPYEQYF